The 11 T cell receptor beta chains presented below share a single source sample, sequenced in a study of blood T cell repertoires in COVID-19. Generated by immunoSEQ multiplex PCR, the TCRdb table keeps only in-frame clones and is missing some. The repertoire consists of some 98,000 clones, with just under 85% occurring once and the leading ten covering 10%. Sample: peripheral blood. The receptors derive from a man between 70 and 80 years old with acute or convalescent COVID-19.

CDR3 DNA: TGTGCCAGCAGCTTAGCGCAGGGAGCGGGAGGGGCAACCTACGAGCAGTACTTC. This gives the protein CASSLAQGAGGATYEQYF. V usage is TRBV7-2 and J usage is TRBJ2-7; 10 positions agree with TRBD2. Germline V lookup: CDR1 SGHTA, CDR2 FQGNSA. Trimming removed 0 bases from V and 2 bases from J; junction bases left unmatched: 10. The CDR3 is 18 amino acids.

This clone came up a few times. The rearrangement links TRBV5-1 to TRBJ2-7, with a weak D call TRBD1 (5 bases). This CDR3 is 15 amino acids long. From germline, CDR1 is SGHRS and CDR2 YFSETQ. Trimming shortened V by 0 bases and J by 3 bases, and 13 bases separated the two germline ends. The CDR3 DNA reads as TGCGCCAGCAGCTTGGAGGTGGTGGGGCACTACGAGCAGTACTTC. Its translation: CASSLEVVGHYEQYF. The entire variable domain, with the rest obtained from reference TRBV5-1 and TRBJ2-7, is as follows: KAGVTQTPRYLIKTRGQQVTLSCSPISGHRSVSWYQQTPGQGLQFLFEYFSETQRNKGNFPGRFSGRQFSNSRSEMNVSTLELGDSALYLCASSLEVVGHYEQYFGPGTRLTVT.

The chain links TRBV6-5 to TRBJ1-1; D is unresolved. The V end lost 5 bases, the J end lost 6 bases, and 13 bases lay between the germline ends. The length of the CDR3 is 13 residues. Germline loops: CDR1 MNHEY, CDR2 SVGAGI. CDR3 bases: TGTGCCAGCAGTCGTTGGAGGCCGTCTGAAGCTTTCTTT. Protein product: CASSRWRPSEAFF.

V usage is TRBV3-1 (or the pseudogene TRBV3-2) and J usage is TRBJ1-1; D is possibly TRBD1 (6 bases). Trimming pared 2 bases from V and 0 bases from J, leaving 13 bases between. The CDR3 is made up of 16 amino acids. Germline V gene sequence: CDR1 LGHDT, CDR2 YNNKEL (reference sequence). The CDR3 DNA is TGTGCCAGCAGCCAATGGGGGCAGCCGATGAACACTGAAGCTTTCTTT. This sequence encodes CASSQWGQPMNTEAFF.

The sample holds one count of this clone. The chain couples TRBV24-1 to TRBJ1-5; 7 bases map to TRBD1. J gave up 4 bases and V 3 bases, and 11 bases lay outside the gene matches. Germline V CDR1 and CDR2: KGHDR, SFDVKD. The CDR3 totals 17 residues. For the CDR3, the DNA is TGTGCCACCAGTGATAAACCACCGGGACAGTGGAATCAGCCCCAGCATTTT. This gives the protein CATSDKPPGQWNQPQHF.

The chain carries TRBV19 and TRBJ2-3, with D possibly being TRBD2 (6 bases). The CDR3 length is 14 residues. V lost 6 bases and J lost 3, with 13 bases in between. Germline V gene lookup returns CDR1 LNHDA and CDR2 SQIVND (reference sequence). The CDR3 protein is CASSRTSTTDTQYF. Here the CDR3 DNA reads TGTGCCAGTAGCCGAACTAGCACGACAGATACGCAGTATTTT.

This chain links TRBV6-6 with TRBJ1-2; 7 bases match TRBD1. The CDR3 is 15 residues long. Germline values: CDR1 MNHNY, CDR2 SVGAGI (reference sequence). The V segment lost 7 bases and the J segment 0 bases; nucleotides outside the gene matches: 8. Here the CDR3 DNA reads TGTGCCAGCATCCTAGGGGACAGAACTAACTATGGCTACACCTTC. This codes for CASILGDRTNYGYTF.

CDR3 nucleotides: TGTGCCAGCAGCCTAGACAGGGGACCGGGCACTGAAGCTTTCTTT. This encodes CASSLDRGPGTEAFF. The chain has TRBV27 and TRBJ1-1, with 8 bases aligning to TRBD1. J was trimmed by 4 bases and V by 6 bases; bases with no gene match: 10. From germline, CDR1 is MNHEY and CDR2 SMNVEV (reference sequence). The CDR3 is 15 residues long.

The genes are TRBV7-3 and TRBJ2-1, with D possibly matching TRBD2 (6 bases). The germline V and J ends were trimmed by 5 bases and 4 bases, with 12 bases remaining between them. The CDR3 has 14 amino acids. Germline V gene lookup returns CDR1 SGHTA and CDR2 FQGTGA. Here the CDR3 DNA reads TGTGCCAGCAGCCCCGCAGGAGGGTACAATGAGCAGTTCTTC. It translates to CASSPAGGYNEQFF.

This chain connects TRBV3-1 (or the pseudogene TRBV3-2) to TRBJ2-2, with D possibly being TRBD1 (5 bases). Germline-derived CDR1 and CDR2 are LGHDT and YNNKEL (reference sequence). This CDR3 has 13 amino acids. V was cut by 3 bases and J by 7 bases, with 9 bases left in between. CDR3 in DNA: TGTGCCAGCAGCCAGGGGCCGGGCGGGGAGCTGTTTTTT. This encodes CASSQGPGGELFF.

The chain uses TRBV6-4 and TRBJ1-5, with 11 positions matching TRBD1. Germline V gene data show CDR1 as MRHNA and CDR2 as SNTAGT. Losses at the gene ends were 11 bases for V and 2 bases for J; bases not matched to a gene: 14. There are 17 residues in the CDR3. Written as DNA, the CDR3 is TGTGCCGGGCCCCGGACAGGGGGCGCGGATGGCAATCAGCCCCAGCATTTT. Its translation is CAGPRTGGADGNQPQHF.